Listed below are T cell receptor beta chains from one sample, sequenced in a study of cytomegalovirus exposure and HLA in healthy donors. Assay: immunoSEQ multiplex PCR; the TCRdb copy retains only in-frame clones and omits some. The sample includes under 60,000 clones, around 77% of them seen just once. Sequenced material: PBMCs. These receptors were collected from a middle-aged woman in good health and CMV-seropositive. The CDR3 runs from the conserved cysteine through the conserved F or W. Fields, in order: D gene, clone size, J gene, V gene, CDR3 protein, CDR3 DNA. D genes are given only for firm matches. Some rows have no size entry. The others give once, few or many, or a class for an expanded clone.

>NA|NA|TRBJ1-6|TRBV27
CASSLLGKINSPLHF
TGTGCCAGCAGTTTATTGGGCAAGATTAATTCACCCCTCCACTTT
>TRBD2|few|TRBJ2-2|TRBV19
CASSGGGPGATGELFF
TGTGCCAGTAGTGGCGGGGGGCCGGGGGCAACCGGGGAGCTGTTTTTT
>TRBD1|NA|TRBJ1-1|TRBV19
CASVTGGNTEAFF
TGTGCCAGTGTCACAGGGGGAAACACTGAAGCTTTCTTT
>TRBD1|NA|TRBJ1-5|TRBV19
CASSRIGTGENQPQHF
TGTGCCAGTAGCCGAATCGGGACAGGCGAGAATCAGCCCCAGCATTTT
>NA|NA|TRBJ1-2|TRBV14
CASSGSLALGYTF
TGTGCCAGCAGCGGCTCATTGGCTCTCGGCTACACCTTC
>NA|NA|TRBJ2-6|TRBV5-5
CASSLVGGSGANVLTF
TGTGCCAGCAGCCTGGTGGGGGGCTCTGGGGCCAACGTCCTGACTTTC
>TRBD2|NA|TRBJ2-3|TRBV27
CASSPGLAGGLRTDTQYF
TGTGCCAGCAGTCCGGGACTAGCGGGGGGACTACGCACAGATACGCAGTATTTT
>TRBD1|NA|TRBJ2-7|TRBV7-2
CASSSRQGSYEQYF
TGTGCCAGCAGCTCTCGACAGGGAAGCTACGAGCAGTACTTC
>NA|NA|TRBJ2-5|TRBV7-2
CASSLEAGETQYF
TGTGCCAGCAGCTTAGAGGCGGGGGAGACCCAGTACTTC
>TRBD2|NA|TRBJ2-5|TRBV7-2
CASSLVAGGRGQETQYF
TGTGCCAGCAGCTTAGTAGCGGGGGGGCGGGGACAAGAGACCCAGTACTTC
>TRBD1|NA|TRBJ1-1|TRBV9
CASSTDQGGNTEAFF
TGTGCCAGCAGCACTGACCAGGGGGGCAACACTGAAGCTTTCTTT
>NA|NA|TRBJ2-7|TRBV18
CASSRSQGQGGEQYF
TGTGCCAGCTCGCGGAGCCAGGGGCAGGGTGGCGAGCAGTACTTC
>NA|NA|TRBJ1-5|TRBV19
CASSLRRGDQPQHF
TGTGCCAGTAGTCTCCGACGGGGGGATCAGCCCCAGCATTTT
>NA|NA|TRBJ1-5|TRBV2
CASSDGSGVSQPQHF
TGTGCCAGCAGCGATGGTTCGGGGGTATCTCAGCCCCAGCATTTT
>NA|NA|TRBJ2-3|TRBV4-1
CASSQVFFVKASTDTQYF
TGCGCCAGCAGCCAAGTCTTTTTCGTAAAAGCTAGCACAGATACGCAGTATTTT
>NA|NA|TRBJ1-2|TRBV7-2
CASSLAGGPANYGYTF
TGTGCCAGCAGCTTAGCAGGCGGCCCTGCTAACTATGGCTACACCTTC
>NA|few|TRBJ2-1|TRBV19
CASSIGTGTLSYNEQFF
TGTGCCAGTAGTATAGGCACCGGGACTCTCTCCTACAATGAGCAGTTCTTC
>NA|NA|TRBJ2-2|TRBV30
CAWTAVRTGELFF
TGTGCCTGGACGGCGGTTCGCACCGGGGAGCTGTTTTTT
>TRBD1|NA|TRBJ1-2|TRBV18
CASSPRLTGTGDYGYTF
TGTGCCAGCTCACCACGGCTAACAGGGACAGGGGACTATGGCTACACCTTC
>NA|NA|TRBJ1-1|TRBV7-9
CSSSLELDTEAFF
TGTTCCAGCAGCTTAGAACTGGACACTGAAGCTTTCTTT
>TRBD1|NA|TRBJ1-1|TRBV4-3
CASRDRLNTEAFF
TGCGCCAGCAGGGACAGGCTGAACACTGAAGCTTTCTTT
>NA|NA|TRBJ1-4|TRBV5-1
CASRGSRTNEKLFF
TGCGCCAGCAGGGGAAGCAGGACAAATGAAAAACTGTTTTTT
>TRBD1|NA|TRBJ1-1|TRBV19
CASSMDRGAEAFF
TGTGCCAGTAGTATGGACAGGGGGGCTGAAGCTTTCTTT